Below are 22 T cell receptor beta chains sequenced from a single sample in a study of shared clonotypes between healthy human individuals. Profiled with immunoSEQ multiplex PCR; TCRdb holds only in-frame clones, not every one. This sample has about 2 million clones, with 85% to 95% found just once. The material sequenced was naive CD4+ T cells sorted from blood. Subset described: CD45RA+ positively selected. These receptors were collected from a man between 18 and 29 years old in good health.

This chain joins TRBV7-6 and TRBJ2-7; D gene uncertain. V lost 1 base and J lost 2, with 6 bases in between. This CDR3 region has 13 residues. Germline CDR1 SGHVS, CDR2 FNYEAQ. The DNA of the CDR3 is TGTGCCAGCAGCTTAGGCAGACCCTACGAGCAGTACTTC. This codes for CASSLGRPYEQYF.

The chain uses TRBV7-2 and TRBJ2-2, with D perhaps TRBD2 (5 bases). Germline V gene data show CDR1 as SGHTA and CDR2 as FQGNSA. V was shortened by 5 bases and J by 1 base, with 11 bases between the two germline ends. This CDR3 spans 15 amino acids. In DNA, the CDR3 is TGTGCCAGCAGCCTAACTAGTTTGAACACCGGGGAGCTGTTTTTT. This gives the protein CASSLTSLNTGELFF.

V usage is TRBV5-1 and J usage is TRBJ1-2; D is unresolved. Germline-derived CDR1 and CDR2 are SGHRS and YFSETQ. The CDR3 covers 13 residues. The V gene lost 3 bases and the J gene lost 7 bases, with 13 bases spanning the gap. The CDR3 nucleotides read TGCGCCAGCAGCTCCATCTTTGGGGTTGGCTACACCTTC. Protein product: CASSSIFGVGYTF.

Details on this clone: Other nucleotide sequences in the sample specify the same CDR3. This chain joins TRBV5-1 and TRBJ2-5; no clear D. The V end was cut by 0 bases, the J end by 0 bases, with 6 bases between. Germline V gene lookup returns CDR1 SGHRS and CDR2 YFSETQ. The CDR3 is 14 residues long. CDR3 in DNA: TGCGCCAGCAGCTTGGGGGCCGACCAAGAGACCCAGTACTTC. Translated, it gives CASSLGADQETQYF.

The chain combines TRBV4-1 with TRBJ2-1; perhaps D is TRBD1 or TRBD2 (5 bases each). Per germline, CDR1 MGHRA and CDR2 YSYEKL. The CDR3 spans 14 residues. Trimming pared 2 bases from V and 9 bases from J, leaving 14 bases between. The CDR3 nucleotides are TGCGCCAGCAGCCAACCGGGAAGGGGTGGTGAGCAGTTCTTC. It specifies CASSQPGRGGEQFF.

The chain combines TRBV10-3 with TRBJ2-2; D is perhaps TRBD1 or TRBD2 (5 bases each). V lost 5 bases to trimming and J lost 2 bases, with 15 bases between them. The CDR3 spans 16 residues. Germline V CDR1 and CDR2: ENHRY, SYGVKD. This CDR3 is CAISRLQGDNTGELFF. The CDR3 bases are TGTGCCATCAGTCGGCTCCAGGGAGACAACACCGGGGAGCTGTTTTTT.

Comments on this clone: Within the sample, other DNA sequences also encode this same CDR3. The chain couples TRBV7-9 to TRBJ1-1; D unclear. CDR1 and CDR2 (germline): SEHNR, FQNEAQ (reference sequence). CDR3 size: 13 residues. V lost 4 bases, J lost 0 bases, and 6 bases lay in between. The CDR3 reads CASSYAVNTEAFF. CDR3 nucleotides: TGTGCCAGCAGCTACGCTGTGAACACTGAAGCTTTCTTT.

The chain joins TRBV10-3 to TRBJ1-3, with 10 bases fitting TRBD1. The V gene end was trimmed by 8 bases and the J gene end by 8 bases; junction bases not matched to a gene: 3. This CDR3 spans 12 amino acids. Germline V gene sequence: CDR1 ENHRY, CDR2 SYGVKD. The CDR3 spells CAIGDRGYTIYF. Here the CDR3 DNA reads TGTGCCATCGGGGACAGGGGTTACACCATATATTTT.

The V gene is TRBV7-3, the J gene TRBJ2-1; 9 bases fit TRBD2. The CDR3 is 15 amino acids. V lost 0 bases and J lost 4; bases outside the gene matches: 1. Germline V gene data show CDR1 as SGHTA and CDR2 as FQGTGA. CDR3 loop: CASSLTAGGYNEQFF. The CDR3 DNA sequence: TGTGCCAGCAGCTTAACAGCGGGGGGATACAATGAGCAGTTCTTC.

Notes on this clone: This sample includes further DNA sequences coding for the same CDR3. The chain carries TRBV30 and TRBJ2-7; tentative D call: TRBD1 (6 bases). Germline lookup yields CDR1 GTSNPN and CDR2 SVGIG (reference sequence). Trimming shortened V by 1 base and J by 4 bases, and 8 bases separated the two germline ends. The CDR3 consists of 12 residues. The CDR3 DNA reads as TGTGCCTGGAGTGCAACAGGGTACGAGCAGTACTTC. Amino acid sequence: CAWSATGYEQYF.

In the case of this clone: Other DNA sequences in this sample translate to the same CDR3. CDR3 nucleotide sequence: TGTGCCAGCAGTTATAAGGGACAGGGGGCTTACGAGCAGTACTTC. It is translated as CASSYKGQGAYEQYF. The rearrangement uses TRBV6-5 and TRBJ2-7; 12 bases line up with TRBD1. With V trimmed by 3 bases and J by 4 bases, 4 bases remained unmatched. CDR3 length: 15 amino acids. Looked up from germline, CDR1 is MNHEY and CDR2 is SVGAGI.

CDR3 DNA sequence: TGTGCCAGTAGTGTAGCCGGGACAGGGGGCGTTAATTCACCCCTCCACTTT. Protein product: CASSVAGTGGVNSPLHF. This sequence joins TRBV19 and TRBJ1-6; 12 bases fit TRBD1. CDR1 LNHDA and CDR2 SQIVND come from the germline V gene (reference sequence). The CDR3 extends over 17 amino acids. With 5 bases clipped from V and 6 bases from J, the junction kept 8 bases outside the gene matches.

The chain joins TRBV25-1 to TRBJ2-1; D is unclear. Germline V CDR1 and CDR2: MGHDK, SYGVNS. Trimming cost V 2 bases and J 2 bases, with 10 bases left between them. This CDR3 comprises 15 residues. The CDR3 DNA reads TGTGCCAGCAGTGAAACTACAATGCCCTACAATGAGCAGTTCTTC. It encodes CASSETTMPYNEQFF.

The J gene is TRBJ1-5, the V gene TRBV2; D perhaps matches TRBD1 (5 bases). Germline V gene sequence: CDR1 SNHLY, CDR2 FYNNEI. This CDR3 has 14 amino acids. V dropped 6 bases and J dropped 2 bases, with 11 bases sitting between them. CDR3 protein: CASRELTGNQPQHF. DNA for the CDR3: TGTGCCAGCAGAGAACTGACAGGCAATCAGCCCCAGCATTTT.

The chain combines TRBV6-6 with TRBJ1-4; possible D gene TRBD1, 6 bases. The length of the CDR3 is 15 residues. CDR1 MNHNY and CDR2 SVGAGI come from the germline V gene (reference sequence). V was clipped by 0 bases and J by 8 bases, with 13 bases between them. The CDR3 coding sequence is TGTGCCAGCAGTTACTCAGGCCAGGGGAACGAAAAACTGTTTTTT. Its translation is CASSYSGQGNEKLFF.

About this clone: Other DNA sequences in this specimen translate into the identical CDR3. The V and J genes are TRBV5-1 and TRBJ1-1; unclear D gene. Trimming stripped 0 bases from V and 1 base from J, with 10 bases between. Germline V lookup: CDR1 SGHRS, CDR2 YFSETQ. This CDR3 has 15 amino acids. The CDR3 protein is CASSLEGGSNTEAFF. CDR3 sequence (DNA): TGCGCCAGCAGCTTGGAAGGCGGTTCGAACACTGAAGCTTTCTTT. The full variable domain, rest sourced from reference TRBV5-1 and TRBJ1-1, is KAGVTQTPRYLIKTRGQQVTLSCSPISGHRSVSWYQQTPGQGLQFLFEYFSETQRNKGNFPGRFSGRQFSNSRSEMNVSTLELGDSALYLCASSLEGGSNTEAFFGQGTRLTVV.

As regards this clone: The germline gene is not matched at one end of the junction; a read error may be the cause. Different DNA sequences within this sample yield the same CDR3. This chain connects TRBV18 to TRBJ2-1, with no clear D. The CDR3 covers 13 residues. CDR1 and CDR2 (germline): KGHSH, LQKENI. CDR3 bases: TGTGCCAGCTCCCCACCAGGTGACAATGAGCAGTTCTTC. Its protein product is CASSPPGDNEQFF.

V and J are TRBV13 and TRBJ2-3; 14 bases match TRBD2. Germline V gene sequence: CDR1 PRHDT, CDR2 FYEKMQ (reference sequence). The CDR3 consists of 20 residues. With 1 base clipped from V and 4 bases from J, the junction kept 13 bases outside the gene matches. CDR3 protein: CASSLVTTSGRATGSDTQYF. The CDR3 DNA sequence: TGTGCCAGCAGCTTAGTAACGACTAGCGGGAGGGCCACGGGGTCAGATACGCAGTATTTT.

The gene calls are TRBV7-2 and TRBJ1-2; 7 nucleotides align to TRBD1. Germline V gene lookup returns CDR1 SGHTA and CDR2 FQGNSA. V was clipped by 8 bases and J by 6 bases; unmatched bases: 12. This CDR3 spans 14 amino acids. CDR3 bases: TGTGCCAGCGCCCCCGGACAGGCCTTTGATGGCTACACCTTC. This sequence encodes CASAPGQAFDGYTF.

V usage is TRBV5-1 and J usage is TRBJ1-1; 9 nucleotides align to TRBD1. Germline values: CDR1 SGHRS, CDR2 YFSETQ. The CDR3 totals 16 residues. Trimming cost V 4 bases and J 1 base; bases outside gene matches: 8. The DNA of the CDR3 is TGCGCCAGCAGCCCAGGGACAGGGACCCCGAACACTGAAGCTTTCTTT. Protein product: CASSPGTGTPNTEAFF. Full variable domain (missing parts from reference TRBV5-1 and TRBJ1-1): KAGVTQTPRYLIKTRGQQVTLSCSPISGHRSVSWYQQTPGQGLQFLFEYFSETQRNKGNFPGRFSGRQFSNSRSEMNVSTLELGDSALYLCASSPGTGTPNTEAFFGQGTRLTVV.

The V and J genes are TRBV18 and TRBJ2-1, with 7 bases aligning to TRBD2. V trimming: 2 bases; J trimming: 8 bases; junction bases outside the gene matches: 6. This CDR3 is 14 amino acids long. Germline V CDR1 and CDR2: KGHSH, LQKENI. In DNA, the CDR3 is TGTGCCAGCTCACCATCGGGAACTAGCGATGAGCAGTTCTTC. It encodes CASSPSGTSDEQFF.

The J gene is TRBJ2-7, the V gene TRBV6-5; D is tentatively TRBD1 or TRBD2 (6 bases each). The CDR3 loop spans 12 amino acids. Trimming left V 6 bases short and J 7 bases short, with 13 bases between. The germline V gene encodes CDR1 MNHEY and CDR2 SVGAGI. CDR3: CASSFLGGEQYF. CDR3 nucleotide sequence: TGTGCCAGCAGCTTCTTAGGGGGGGAGCAGTACTTC.